Sequencing of this T cell receptor beta chain was carried out in a study of blood T cell repertoires in COVID-19. The overall study: Samples representing acute and convalescent COVID-19 were sourced from the United States, Italy and Spain. Sources were T cells, B-cell-depleted T cells, or PBMCs; the material itself was cDNA or gDNA.

Trimming shortened V by 3 bases and J by 8 bases, and 10 bases separated the two germline ends. Germline CDR1 and CDR2: SQVTM and ANQGSEA. CDR3 length equals 12 residues. Per the original methods: Estimation of nucleated cell counts was performed using reference gene primer amplification. Assay: immunoSEQ multiplex PCR; the TCRdb copy retains only in-frame clones and omits some. The DNA gave D and trimming, while V, J and clone size come from that table. The repertoire holds 30,000 or so clones, about 81% seen once, with 30% to 40% in the top ten. This clonotype originated in an elderly man with acute or convalescent COVID-19. The genes are TRBV29-1 and TRBJ1-4; the D is unclear. The specimen was peripheral blood. CDR3 amino acids: CSVEAGEEKLFF. In nucleotides, the CDR3 is TGCAGCGTTGAGGCGGGAGAGGAAAAACTGTTTTTT.